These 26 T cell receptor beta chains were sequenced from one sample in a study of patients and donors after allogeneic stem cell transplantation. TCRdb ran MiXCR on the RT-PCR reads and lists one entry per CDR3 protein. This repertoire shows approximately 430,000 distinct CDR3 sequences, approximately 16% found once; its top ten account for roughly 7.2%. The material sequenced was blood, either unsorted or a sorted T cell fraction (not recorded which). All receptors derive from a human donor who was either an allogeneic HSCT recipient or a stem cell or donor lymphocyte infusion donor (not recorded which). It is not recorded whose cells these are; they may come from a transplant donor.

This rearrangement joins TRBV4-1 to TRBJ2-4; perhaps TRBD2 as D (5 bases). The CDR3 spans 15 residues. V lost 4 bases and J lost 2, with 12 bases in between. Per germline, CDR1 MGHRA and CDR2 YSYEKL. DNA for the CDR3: TGCGCCAGCAGCCCCGTCGGGGTCCCCAAAAACATTCAGTACTTC. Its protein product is CASSPVGVPKNIQYF.

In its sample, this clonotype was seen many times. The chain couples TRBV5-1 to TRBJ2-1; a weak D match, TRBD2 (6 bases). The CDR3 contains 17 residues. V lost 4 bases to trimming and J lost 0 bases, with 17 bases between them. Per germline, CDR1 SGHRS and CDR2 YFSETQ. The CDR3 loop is CASSPPAIGGSYNEQFF. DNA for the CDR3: TGCGCCAGCAGCCCCCCAGCTATCGGGGGCTCCTACAATGAGCAGTTCTTC. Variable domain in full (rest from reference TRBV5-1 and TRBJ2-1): KAGVTQTPRYLIKTRGQQVTLSCSPISGHRSVSWYQQTPGQGLQFLFEYFSETQRNKGNFPGRFSGRQFSNSRSEMNVSTLELGDSALYLCASSPPAIGGSYNEQFFGPGTRLTVL.

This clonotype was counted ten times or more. CDR3 nucleotides: TGCGCCAGCAGCTCTTTCAGGAGTGAGAGCACTGAAGCTTTCTTT. Amino acids: CASSSFRSESTEAFF. The chain employs TRBV5-1 and TRBJ1-1; D not certain. Germline CDR1 and CDR2: SGHRS and YFSETQ. V shed 3 bases and J shed 4 bases, with 16 bases lying between them. The CDR3 runs 15 residues.

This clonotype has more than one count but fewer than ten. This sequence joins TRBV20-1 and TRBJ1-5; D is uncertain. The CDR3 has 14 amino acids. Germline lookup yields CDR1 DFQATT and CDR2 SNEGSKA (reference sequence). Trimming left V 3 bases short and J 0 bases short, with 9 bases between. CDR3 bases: TGCAGTGCTAGGACCTTATATAGCAATCAGCCCCAGCATTTT. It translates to CSARTLYSNQPQHF.

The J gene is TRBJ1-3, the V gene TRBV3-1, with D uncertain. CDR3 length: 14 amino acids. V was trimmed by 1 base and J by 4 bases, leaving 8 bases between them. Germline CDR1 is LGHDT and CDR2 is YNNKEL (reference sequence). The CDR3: CASSQGRGGNTIYF. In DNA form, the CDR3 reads TGTGCCAGCAGCCAAGGGCGCGGGGGAAACACCATATATTTT.

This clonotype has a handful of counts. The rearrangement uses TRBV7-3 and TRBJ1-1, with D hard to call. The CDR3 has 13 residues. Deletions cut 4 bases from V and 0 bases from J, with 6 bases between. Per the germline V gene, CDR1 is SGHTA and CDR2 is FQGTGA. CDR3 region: CASSWRMNTEAFF. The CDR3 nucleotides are TGTGCCAGCAGCTGGAGGATGAACACTGAAGCTTTCTTT.

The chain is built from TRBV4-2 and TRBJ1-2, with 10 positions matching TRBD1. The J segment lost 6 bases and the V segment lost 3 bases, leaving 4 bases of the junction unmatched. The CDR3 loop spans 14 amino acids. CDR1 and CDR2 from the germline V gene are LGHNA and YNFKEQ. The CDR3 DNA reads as TGTGCCAGCAGCCATGCCGGGACAGGGGATGGCTACACCTTC. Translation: CASSHAGTGDGYTF.

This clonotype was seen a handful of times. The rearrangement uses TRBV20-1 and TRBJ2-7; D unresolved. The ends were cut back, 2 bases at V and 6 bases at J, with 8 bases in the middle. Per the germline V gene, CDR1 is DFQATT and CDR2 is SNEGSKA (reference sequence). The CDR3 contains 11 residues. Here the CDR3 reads CSARLVGEQYF. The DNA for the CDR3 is TGCAGTGCTAGATTAGTGGGCGAGCAGTACTTC.

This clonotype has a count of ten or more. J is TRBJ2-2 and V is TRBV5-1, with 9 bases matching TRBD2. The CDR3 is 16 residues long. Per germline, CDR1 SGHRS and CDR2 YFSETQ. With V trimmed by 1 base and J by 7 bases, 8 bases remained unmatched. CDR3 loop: CASSLKASGTSGELFF. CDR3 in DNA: TGCGCCAGCAGCTTGAAGGCTAGCGGGACGAGCGGGGAGCTGTTTTTT.

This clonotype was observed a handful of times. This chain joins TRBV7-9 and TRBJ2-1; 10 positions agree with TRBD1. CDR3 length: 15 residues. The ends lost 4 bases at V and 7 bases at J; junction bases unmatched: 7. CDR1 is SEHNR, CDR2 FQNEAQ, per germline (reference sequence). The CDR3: CASSSTPGQGNEQFF. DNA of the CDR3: TGTGCCAGCAGCTCTACCCCGGGACAGGGGAATGAGCAGTTCTTC.

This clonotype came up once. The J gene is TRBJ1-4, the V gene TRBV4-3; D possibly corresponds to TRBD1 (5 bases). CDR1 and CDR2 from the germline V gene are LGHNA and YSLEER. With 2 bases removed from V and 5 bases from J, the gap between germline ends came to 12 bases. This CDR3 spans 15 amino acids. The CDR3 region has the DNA TGCGCCAGCAGCCAATCCGGGACGGTGAATGAAAAACTGTTTTTT. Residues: CASSQSGTVNEKLFF.

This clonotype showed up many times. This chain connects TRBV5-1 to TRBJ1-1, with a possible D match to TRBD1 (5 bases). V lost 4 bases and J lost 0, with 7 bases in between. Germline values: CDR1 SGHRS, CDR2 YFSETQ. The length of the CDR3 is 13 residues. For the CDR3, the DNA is TGCGCCAGCAGCCCGGGACTGAACACTGAAGCTTTCTTT. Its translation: CASSPGLNTEAFF.

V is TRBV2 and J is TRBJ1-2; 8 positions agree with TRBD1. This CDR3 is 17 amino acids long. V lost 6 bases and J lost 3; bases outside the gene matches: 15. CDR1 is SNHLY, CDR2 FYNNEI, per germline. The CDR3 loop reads CASRDGSSRGLDYGYTF. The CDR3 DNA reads TGTGCCAGCAGGGACGGGAGCAGCAGGGGGCTGGACTATGGCTACACCTTC.

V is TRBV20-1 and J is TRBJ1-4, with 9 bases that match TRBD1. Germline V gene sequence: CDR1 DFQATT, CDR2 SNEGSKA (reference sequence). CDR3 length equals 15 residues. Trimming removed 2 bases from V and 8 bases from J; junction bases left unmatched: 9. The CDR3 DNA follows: TGCAGTGCTAGATTACCAGACAGGGGGAAGGAAAAACTGTTTTTT. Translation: CSARLPDRGKEKLFF.

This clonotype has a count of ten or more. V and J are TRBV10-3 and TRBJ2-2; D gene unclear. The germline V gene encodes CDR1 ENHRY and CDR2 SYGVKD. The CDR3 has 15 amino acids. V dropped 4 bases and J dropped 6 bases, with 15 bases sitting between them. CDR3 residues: CAISAGFEVSGELFF. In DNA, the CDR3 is TGTGCCATCAGTGCCGGCTTCGAAGTCTCCGGGGAGCTGTTTTTT.

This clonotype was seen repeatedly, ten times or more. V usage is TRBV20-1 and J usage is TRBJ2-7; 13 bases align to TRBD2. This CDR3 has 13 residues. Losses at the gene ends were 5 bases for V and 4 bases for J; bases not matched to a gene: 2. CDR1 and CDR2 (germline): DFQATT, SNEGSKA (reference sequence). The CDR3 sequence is CSARTSGSYEQYF. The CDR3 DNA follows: TGCAGTGCTCGGACTAGCGGGAGTTACGAGCAGTACTTC.

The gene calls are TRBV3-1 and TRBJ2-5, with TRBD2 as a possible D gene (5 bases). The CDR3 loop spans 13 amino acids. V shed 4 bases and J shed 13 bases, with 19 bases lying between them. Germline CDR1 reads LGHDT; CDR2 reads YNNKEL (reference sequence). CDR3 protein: CASSLRESGPGYF. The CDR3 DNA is TGTGCCAGCAGCCTCCGGGAAAGCGGACCGGGGTACTTC.

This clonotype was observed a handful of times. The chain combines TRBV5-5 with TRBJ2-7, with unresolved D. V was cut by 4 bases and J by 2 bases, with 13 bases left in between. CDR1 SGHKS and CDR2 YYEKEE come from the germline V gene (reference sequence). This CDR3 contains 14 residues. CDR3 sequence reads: CASSPHLATYEQYF. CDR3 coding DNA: TGTGCCAGCAGCCCACATTTGGCCACCTACGAGCAGTACTTC.

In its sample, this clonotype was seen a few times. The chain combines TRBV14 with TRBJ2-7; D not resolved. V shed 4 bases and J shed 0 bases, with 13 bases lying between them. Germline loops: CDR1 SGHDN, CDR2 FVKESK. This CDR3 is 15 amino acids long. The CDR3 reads CASSRLLTLSYEQYF. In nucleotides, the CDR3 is TGTGCCAGCAGCCGGTTGTTGACTCTCTCCTACGAGCAGTACTTC.

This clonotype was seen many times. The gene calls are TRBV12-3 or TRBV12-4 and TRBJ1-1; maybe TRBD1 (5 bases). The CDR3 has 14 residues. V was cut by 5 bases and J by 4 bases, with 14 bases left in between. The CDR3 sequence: CASSADRIFTEAFF. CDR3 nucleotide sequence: TGTGCCAGCAGTGCCGACAGAATATTCACTGAAGCTTTCTTT.

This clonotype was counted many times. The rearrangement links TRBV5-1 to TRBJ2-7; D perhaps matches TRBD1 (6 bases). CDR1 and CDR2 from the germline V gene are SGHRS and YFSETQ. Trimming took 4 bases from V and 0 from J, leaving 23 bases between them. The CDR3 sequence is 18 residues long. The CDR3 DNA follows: TGCGCCAGCAGCCAAGGTTGGGAACAGGGCCTATTCTCCTACGAGCAGTACTTC. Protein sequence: CASSQGWEQGLFSYEQYF.

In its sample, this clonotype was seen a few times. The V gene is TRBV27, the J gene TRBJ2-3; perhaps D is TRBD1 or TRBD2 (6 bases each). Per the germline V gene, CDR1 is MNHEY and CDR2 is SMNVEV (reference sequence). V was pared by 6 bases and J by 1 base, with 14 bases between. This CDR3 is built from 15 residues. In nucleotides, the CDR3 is TGTGCCAGCAGCACAGGAGGGGGTGGCACAGATACGCAGTATTTT. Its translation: CASSTGGGGTDTQYF.

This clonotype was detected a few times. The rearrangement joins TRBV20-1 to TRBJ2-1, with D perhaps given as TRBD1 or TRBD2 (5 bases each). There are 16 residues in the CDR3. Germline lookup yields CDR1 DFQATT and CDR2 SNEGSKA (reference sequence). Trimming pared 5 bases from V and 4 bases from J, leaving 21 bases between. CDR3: CSAWVGTSTDYNEQFF. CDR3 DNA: TGCAGTGCTTGGGTGGGGACCTCGACGGATTACAATGAGCAGTTCTTC.

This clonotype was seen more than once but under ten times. The DNA for the CDR3 is TGTGCCAGCAGCCCGCCGCCCCGGGACAGTCAATATGGCTACACCTTC. Amino acids: CASSPPPRDSQYGYTF. The chain has TRBV11-2 and TRBJ1-2; the match to TRBD1 covers 7 bases. Trimming at V came to 5 bases and at J to 5 bases, leaving 14 bases not matched to a gene. The germline CDR1 and CDR2 sequences are SGHAT and FQNNGV. The CDR3 is 16 amino acids.

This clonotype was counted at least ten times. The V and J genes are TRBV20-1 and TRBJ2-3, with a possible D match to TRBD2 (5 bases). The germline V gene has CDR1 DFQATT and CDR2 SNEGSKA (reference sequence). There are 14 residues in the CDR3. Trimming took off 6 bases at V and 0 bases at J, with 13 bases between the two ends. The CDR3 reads CSASGSGSTDTQYF. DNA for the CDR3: TGCAGTGCCTCCGGAAGCGGTAGCACAGATACGCAGTATTTT.

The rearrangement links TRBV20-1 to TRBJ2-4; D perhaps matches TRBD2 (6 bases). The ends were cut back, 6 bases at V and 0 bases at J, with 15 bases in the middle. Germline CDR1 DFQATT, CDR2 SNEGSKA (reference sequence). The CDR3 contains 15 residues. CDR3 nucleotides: TGCAGTGCGCAGGCGGGGCCCGGAGCCAAAAACATTCAGTACTTC. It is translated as CSAQAGPGAKNIQYF.